The 21 T cell receptor beta chains below were found in one sample sequenced in a study of T cell clones after liver transplantation. Here immunoSEQ multiplex PCR was the method, and the copy in TCRdb shows in-frame clones only, minus some. The table lists about 120,000 clones, around nine tenths of them singletons. This material consisted of CD4+ T cells from blood, taken 12 months after liver transplant. These receptors originate from a human patient who received a liver transplant. Some of the T cells might come from the graft donor.

There are a few counts of this clone. This sequence joins TRBV5-4 and TRBJ2-3, with 10 nucleotides matching TRBD2. Trimming cost V 3 bases and J 2 bases; bases outside gene matches: 9. The CDR3 is 17 amino acids. From germline, CDR1 is SGHNT and CDR2 YYREEE (reference sequence). This CDR3 is CASSWGTSGTLTDTQYF. Written as DNA, the CDR3 is TGTGCCAGCAGCTGGGGAACTAGCGGGACACTCACAGATACGCAGTATTTT.

This sequence joins TRBV4-2 and TRBJ1-5; D possibly corresponds to TRBD1 (5 bases). Germline loops: CDR1 LGHNA, CDR2 YNFKEQ. This CDR3 comprises 13 residues. Deletions cut 3 bases from V and 8 bases from J, with 11 bases between. CDR3 nucleotides: TGTGCCAGCAGCCAGGGGCGGGGTGAGCCCCAGCATTTT. Translating gives CASSQGRGEPQHF.

This chain links TRBV7-9 with TRBJ1-1; perhaps TRBD1 as D (5 bases). The CDR3 totals 15 residues. V gave up 7 bases and J gave up 3 bases, with 18 bases separating them. Germline V CDR1 and CDR2: SEHNR, FQNEAQ (reference sequence). CDR3 residues: CASTLIRGGDTEAFF. The CDR3 coding sequence is TGTGCCAGCACCCTTATAAGGGGTGGGGACACTGAAGCTTTCTTT.

This chain joins TRBV10-3 and TRBJ2-7; D remains unclear. The CDR3 is 15 amino acids. The V end lost 4 bases, the J end lost 0 bases, and 13 bases lay between the germline ends. Germline CDR1 reads ENHRY; CDR2 reads SYGVKD. CDR3 protein: CAISVELTFSYEQYF. DNA for the CDR3: TGTGCCATCAGTGTCGAGCTGACTTTCTCCTACGAGCAGTACTTC.

The rearrangement uses TRBV5-1 and TRBJ2-5, with 9 bases identical to TRBD2. Germline CDR1 reads SGHRS; CDR2 reads YFSETQ. Trimming took 0 bases from V and 2 from J; bases not matched to a gene: 5. This CDR3 is 16 amino acids long. CDR3 in amino acids: CASSLVLAGFQETQYF. DNA for the CDR3: TGCGCCAGCAGCTTGGTACTAGCGGGTTTTCAAGAGACCCAGTACTTC.

The chain is built from TRBV9 and TRBJ2-1; 8 bases map to TRBD2. Germline V gene lookup returns CDR1 SGDLS and CDR2 YYNGEE. V shed 1 base, J shed 3 bases, and the junction held 6 bases outside the gene matches. The CDR3 is made up of 16 amino acids. The CDR3 loop is CASSVPPTSVYNEQFF. The CDR3, as DNA: TGTGCCAGCAGCGTACCTCCGACTAGCGTCTACAATGAGCAGTTCTTC.

This chain uses TRBV19 with TRBJ2-1; perhaps TRBD2 as D (6 bases). The CDR3 spans 15 residues. Trimming took off 6 bases at V and 5 bases at J, with 17 bases between the two ends. Germline V gene data show CDR1 as LNHDA and CDR2 as SQIVND (reference sequence). DNA of the CDR3: TGTGCCAGTAGCCTCCCGGGACTGGCCAACAATGAGCAGTTCTTC. Residues: CASSLPGLANNEQFF. The complete variable domain, with remaining parts taken from reference TRBV19 and TRBJ2-1, reads DGGITQSPKYLFRKEGQNVTLSCEQNLNHDAMYWYRQDPGQGLRLIYYSQIVNDFQKGDIAEGYSVSREKKESFPLTVTSAQKNPTAFYLCASSLPGLANNEQFFGPGTRLTVL.

This clone has more than one count but fewer than ten. The V call is TRBV16, the J call TRBJ2-4, with D possibly TRBD2 on 6 matching bases. Germline V gene sequence: CDR1 KGHSY, CDR2 FQNENV. This CDR3 is built from 16 residues. Trimming removed 2 bases from V and 0 bases from J, with 11 bases in between. CDR3 nucleotide sequence: TGTGCCAGCAGCCAAGGGTTGGGAGGAGCCAAAAACATTCAGTACTTC. Translating it yields CASSQGLGGAKNIQYF. Variable domain in full (rest from reference TRBV16 and TRBJ2-4): GEEVAQTPKHLVRGEGQKAKLYCAPIKGHSYVFWYQQVLKNEFKFLISFQNENVFDETGMPKERFSAKCLPNSPCSLEIQATKLEDSAVYFCASSQGLGGAKNIQYFGAGTRLSVL.

The chain carries TRBV6-6 and TRBJ1-2; 7 nucleotides line up with TRBD1. In germline, CDR1 is MNHNY, CDR2 SVGAGI (reference sequence). V gave up 4 bases and J gave up 8 bases; unmatched junction bases: 4. The length of the CDR3 is 12 residues. The chain's CDR3 is CASSSPQGGYTF. CDR3 coding DNA: TGTGCCAGCAGTTCCCCACAGGGGGGCTACACCTTC.

Comment on this clone: Other DNA variants within this sample encode the same CDR3. The V call is TRBV11-3, the J call TRBJ1-3; 10 nucleotides line up with TRBD1. The junction had 5 bases not matched to a gene; V was cut back by 5 bases and J by 4 bases. CDR1 SGHNT and CDR2 YENEEA come from the germline V gene. The CDR3 spans 15 residues. This chain's CDR3 is CASSPGQGPGNTIYF. The CDR3, as DNA: TGTGCCAGCAGCCCGGGACAGGGGCCGGGAAACACCATATATTTT.

The chain carries TRBV7-2 and TRBJ2-1; TRBD2 might be the D (5 bases). The CDR3 extends over 15 amino acids. Germline-derived CDR1 and CDR2 are SGHTA and FQGNSA. The ends were cut back, 5 bases at V and 0 bases at J, with 11 bases in the middle. The CDR3 DNA sequence: TGTGCCAGCAGCGTGACTACAAGCTCCTACAATGAGCAGTTCTTC. Translation gives CASSVTTSSYNEQFF.

CDR3 sequence (DNA): TGTGCCAGCAGTCTGGGCCTGTCCGGGACAGGGAACTATGGCTACACCTTC. It yields the protein CASSLGLSGTGNYGYTF. The gene calls are TRBV28 and TRBJ1-2, with 9 bases that match TRBD1. This CDR3 is 17 amino acids long. Germline V gene sequence: CDR1 MDHEN, CDR2 SYDVKM. J lost 2 bases, V lost 5 bases, and 12 bases had no gene match.

The V and J genes are TRBV19 and TRBJ1-2; D gene uncertain. Trimming removed 7 bases at V and 4 bases at J, with 13 bases between. This CDR3 spans 13 amino acids. Looked up from germline, CDR1 is LNHDA and CDR2 is SQIVND (reference sequence). CDR3 loop: CASTRGGSYGYTF. CDR3 sequence (DNA): TGTGCCAGTACCCGGGGAGGGAGCTATGGCTACACCTTC.

This chain joins TRBV6-4 and TRBJ1-2, with D uncertain. CDR1 is MRHNA, CDR2 SNTAGT, per germline. V lost 0 bases and J 6 bases, leaving 11 bases between the germline ends. The CDR3 length is 14 residues. The CDR3, as DNA: TGTGCCAGCAGTGACTCGAACCCTGGGAATGGCTACACCTTC. It codes for CASSDSNPGNGYTF.

CDR3 DNA: TGTGCCAGCAGCTCCTCAGCGGGGCGGGAGCAGTACTTC. Translated: CASSSSAGREQYF. The rearrangement links TRBV7-3 to TRBJ2-7; TRBD2 matches at 7 bases. Germline trimming cut 4 bases from V and 7 bases from J; bases unmatched to any gene: 7. Germline CDR1 SGHTA, CDR2 FQGTGA. The CDR3 extends over 13 amino acids.

V gene TRBV27 combines with J gene TRBJ2-3, with 9 nucleotides matching TRBD1. In germline, CDR1 is MNHEY, CDR2 SMNVEV (reference sequence). The CDR3 sequence is 15 residues long. Trimming cost V 2 bases and J 5 bases; bases outside gene matches: 5. The CDR3 protein is CASSLGTGQGDTQYF. The DNA for the CDR3 is TGTGCCAGCAGTTTAGGGACAGGGCAGGGAGATACGCAGTATTTT.

This chain links TRBV10-3 with TRBJ1-3, with unresolved D. Germline V gene data show CDR1 as ENHRY and CDR2 as SYGVKD. The V gene lost 8 bases and the J gene lost 3 bases, with 8 bases spanning the gap. The CDR3 is made up of 12 amino acids. CDR3 residues: CAIGMGGNTIYF. DNA for the CDR3: TGTGCCATCGGAATGGGTGGAAACACCATATATTTT.

The chain has TRBV7-2 and TRBJ2-7, with D possibly called TRBD1 or TRBD2 (5 bases each). This CDR3 has 15 amino acids. Germline values: CDR1 SGHTA, CDR2 FQGNSA. Trimming shortened V by 1 base and J by 5 bases, and 15 bases separated the two germline ends. CDR3 nucleotides: TGTGCCAGCAGCTTAGGGGGGTATCAGATGAACGAGCAGTACTTC. This gives the protein CASSLGGYQMNEQYF.

The chain uses TRBV4-2 and TRBJ1-3; D is unclear. Trimming left V 1 base short and J 3 bases short, with 7 bases between. The V gene's germline CDR1 is LGHNA and CDR2 YNFKEQ. This CDR3 is built from 14 residues. CDR3 sequence reads: CASSQVEGGNTIYF. CDR3 coding DNA: TGTGCCAGCAGCCAAGTAGAAGGTGGAAACACCATATATTTT.

This clone was counted a single time. V is TRBV10-2 and J is TRBJ2-1; 8 nucleotides line up with TRBD1. The CDR3 spans 17 residues. The germline CDR1 and CDR2 sequences are WSHSY and SAAADI. The V gene end was trimmed by 6 bases and the J gene end by 1 base; junction bases not matched to a gene: 11. CDR3 amino acids: CASRRTGPSTSYNEQFF. In nucleotides, the CDR3 is TGCGCCAGCAGGCGGACAGGGCCATCCACGTCCTACAATGAGCAGTTCTTC.

The genes are TRBV30 and TRBJ2-5; 7 nucleotides agree with TRBD2. The CDR3 covers 14 residues. Germline CDR1 reads GTSNPN; CDR2 reads SVGIG (reference sequence). As DNA, the CDR3 is TGTGCTTTACGGGGTGGGAGGGCGACAAAGACCCAGTACTTC. Translated: CALRGGRATKTQYF.